These 10 T cell receptor beta chains originate from one sample sequenced in a study of blood T cells in healthy people across ages. A second PCR of 7 to 11 cycles used a sample-barcoded 5' primer and a J-beta primer mix. TCRdb re-derived calls from the 5' RACE reads in MiXCR, one entry per CDR3 protein. Here the sample spans about 670,000 distinct CDR3 sequences, around 52% being singletons. The sample taken for sequencing was blood. Receptors were obtained from a woman older than 75 in good health.

The V gene is TRBV2, the J gene TRBJ2-1; 9 bases agree with TRBD1. Germline CDR1 SNHLY, CDR2 FYNNEI. The CDR3 length is 17 residues. The trim removed 3 bases at V and 6 bases at J, leaving 12 bases unmatched. The CDR3 here is CASSEGTGTGRFNEQFF. In DNA, the CDR3 is TGTGCCAGCAGTGAGGGGACCGGGACAGGGAGGTTCAATGAGCAGTTCTTC.

This clonotype has just one count. With a much larger clone just one base away, this may be a read error. The V and J genes are TRBV20-1 and TRBJ2-4; D is uncertain. This CDR3 comprises 12 residues. The V gene's germline CDR1 is DFQATT and CDR2 SNEGSKA (reference sequence). V lost 5 bases, J lost 6 bases, and 11 bases lay in between. The CDR3 reads CSAATAGNIQYF. In nucleotides, the CDR3 is TGCAGTGCTGCCACAGCCGGAAACATTCAGTACTTC.

The rearrangement uses TRBV7-3 and TRBJ1-2, with D possibly matching TRBD1 (5 bases). Germline lookup yields CDR1 SGHTA and CDR2 FQGTGA. This CDR3 contains 16 residues. The V end was cut by 5 bases, the J end by 3 bases, with 19 bases between. CDR3 residues: CASSPLGGEVDYGYTF. The CDR3 region has the DNA TGTGCCAGCAGCCCTTTGGGAGGGGAGGTCGACTATGGCTACACCTTC.

J is TRBJ2-5 and V is TRBV2, with D unresolved. CDR3 length: 10 amino acids. Germline CDR1 and CDR2: SNHLY and FYNNEI. Trimming removed 7 bases from V and 4 bases from J, with 4 bases in between. CDR3 DNA sequence: TGTGCCAGCACCGTAGAGACCCAGTACTTC. It codes for CASTVETQYF.

This clonotype was observed many times. The CDR3 sequence: CASSSGQEPYEQYF. DNA of the CDR3: TGTGCCAGCAGCTCCGGACAGGAACCCTACGAGCAGTACTTC. V and J are TRBV12-1 and TRBJ2-7. TRBV12-1 is listed as a pseudogene. This CDR3 is built from 14 residues.

In the case of this clonotype: Just one base apart from a much larger clone, this may be a read error. The chain carries TRBV27 and TRBJ2-4; 10 nucleotides agree with TRBD2. V shed 6 bases and J 15 bases; nucleotides not matched to a gene: 17. This CDR3 has 15 residues. Germline CDR1 is MNHEY and CDR2 is SMNVEV (reference sequence). CDR3 protein: CASRPLVAGGYERYF. The CDR3 DNA reads as TGTGCCAGCAGACCCCTAGTAGCGGGAGGCTACGAGCGGTACTTC.

Turning to this clonotype: Germline and junction disagree at one end, which may indicate a read error. The V and J genes are TRBV5-1 and TRBJ1-2, with TRBD1 matching 8 bases. Germline V gene sequence: CDR1 SGHRS, CDR2 YFSETQ. This CDR3 has 17 amino acids. The CDR3 DNA follows: TGCACCAGCAGCTTGGAGACAGGGGCCGAGTTTAACTATGGCTACACCTTC. Translated: CTSSLETGAEFNYGYTF.

V usage is TRBV4-3 and J usage is TRBJ1-1, with TRBD1 as a possible D gene (5 bases). CDR3 size: 15 residues. From germline, CDR1 is LGHNA and CDR2 YSLEER. V was pared by 0 bases and J by 7 bases, with 15 bases between. The DNA for the CDR3 is TGCGCCAGCAGCCAAGAAGCTAGGGGACGATATGAAGCTTTCTTT. Encoded protein: CASSQEARGRYEAFF.

This clonotype was found once. This chain uses TRBV27 with TRBJ1-4; the D gene is possibly TRBD1 (6 bases). Germline CDR1 reads MNHEY; CDR2 reads SMNVEV (reference sequence). V was trimmed by 3 bases and J by 0 bases, leaving 14 bases between them. This CDR3 contains 17 residues. The CDR3 DNA reads TGTGCCAGCAGTTTGAGTACGACAGGCGCAACTAATGAAAAACTGTTTTTT. This encodes CASSLSTTGATNEKLFF.

This clonotype was observed a handful of times. This chain uses TRBV15 with TRBJ2-7; D is unresolved. V was shortened by 2 bases and J by 3 bases, with 8 bases between the two germline ends. From germline, CDR1 is LNHNV and CDR2 YYDKDF (reference sequence). The CDR3 is 13 residues long. The CDR3: CATSRTSNYEQYF. The CDR3, as DNA: TGTGCCACCAGCAGAACCTCTAACTACGAGCAGTACTTC.